This T cell receptor (beta chain) is drawn from a study of blood T cell repertoires in COVID-19. Study information: Samples taken during acute and convalescent COVID-19 were collected in the United States, Italy and Spain. PBMCs, B-cell-depleted T cells, or T cells were the source of the cDNA or gDNA that made up the material.

There are 14 residues in the CDR3. Germline CDR1 SGHAT, CDR2 FQNNGV. Germline trimming cut 5 bases from V and 0 bases from J; bases unmatched to any gene: 4. In the authors' methods: Researchers report that nucleated cell counts were estimated from reference gene primer amplification. The protocol was immunoSEQ multiplex PCR, while the TCRdb copy is restricted to in-frame clones and leaves out a portion. From that table come the V and J calls and clone size; the DNA was used to work out D and trimming. The sample includes about 380,000 clones, 90% of them seen just once. This clone was seen once. This receptor was identified in a man aged 18 to 30 with active or convalescent COVID-19. This rearrangement joins TRBV11-2 to TRBJ2-7; 7 nucleotides align to TRBD1. Sequences were obtained from peripheral blood. CDR3 sequence (DNA): TGTGCCAGCAGCCCGCGACAGGGCTCCTACGAGCAGTACTTC. It yields the protein CASSPRQGSYEQYF.